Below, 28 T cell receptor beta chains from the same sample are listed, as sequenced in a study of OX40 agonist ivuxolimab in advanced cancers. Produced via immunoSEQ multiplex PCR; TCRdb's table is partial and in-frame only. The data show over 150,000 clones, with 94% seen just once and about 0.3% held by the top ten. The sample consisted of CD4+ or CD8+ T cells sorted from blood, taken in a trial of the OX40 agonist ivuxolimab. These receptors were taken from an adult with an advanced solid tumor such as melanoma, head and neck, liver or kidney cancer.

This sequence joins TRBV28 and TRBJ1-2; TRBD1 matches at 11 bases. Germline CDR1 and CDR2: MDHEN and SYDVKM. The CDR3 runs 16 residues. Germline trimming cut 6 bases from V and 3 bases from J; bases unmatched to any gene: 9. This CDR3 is CASSATGTGGDYGYTF. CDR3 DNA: TGTGCCAGCAGCGCGACCGGGACAGGGGGGGACTATGGCTACACCTTC.

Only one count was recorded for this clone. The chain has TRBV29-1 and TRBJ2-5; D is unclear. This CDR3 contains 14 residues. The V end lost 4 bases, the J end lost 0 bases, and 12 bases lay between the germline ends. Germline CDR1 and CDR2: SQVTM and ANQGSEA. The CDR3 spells CSVAGSWYQETQYF. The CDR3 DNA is TGCAGCGTTGCGGGTAGTTGGTACCAAGAGACCCAGTACTTC.

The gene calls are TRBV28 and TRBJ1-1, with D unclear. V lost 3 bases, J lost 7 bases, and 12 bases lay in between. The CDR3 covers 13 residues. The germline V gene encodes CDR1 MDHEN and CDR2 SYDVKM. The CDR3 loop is CASSFGGKREAFF. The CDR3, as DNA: TGTGCCAGCAGTTTTGGAGGGAAGCGTGAAGCTTTCTTT.

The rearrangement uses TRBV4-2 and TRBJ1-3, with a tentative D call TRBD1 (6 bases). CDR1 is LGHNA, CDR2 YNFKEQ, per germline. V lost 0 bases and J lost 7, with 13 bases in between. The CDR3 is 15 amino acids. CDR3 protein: CASSQDKGQGNTIYF. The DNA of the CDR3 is TGTGCCAGCAGCCAAGATAAGGGCCAGGGGAACACCATATATTTT.

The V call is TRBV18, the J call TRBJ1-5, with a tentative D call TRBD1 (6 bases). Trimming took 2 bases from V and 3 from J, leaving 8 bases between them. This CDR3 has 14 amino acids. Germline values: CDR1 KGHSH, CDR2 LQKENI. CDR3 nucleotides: TGTGCCAGCTCACCAGGACAGAACAATCAGCCCCAGCATTTT. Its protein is CASSPGQNNQPQHF.

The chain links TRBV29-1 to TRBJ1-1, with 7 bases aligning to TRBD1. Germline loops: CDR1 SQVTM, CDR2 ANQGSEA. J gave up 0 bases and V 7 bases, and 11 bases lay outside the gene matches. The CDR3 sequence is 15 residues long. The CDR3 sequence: CSGQGGYGLNTEAFF. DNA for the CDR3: TGCAGCGGTCAGGGGGGATATGGTTTGAACACTGAAGCTTTCTTT.

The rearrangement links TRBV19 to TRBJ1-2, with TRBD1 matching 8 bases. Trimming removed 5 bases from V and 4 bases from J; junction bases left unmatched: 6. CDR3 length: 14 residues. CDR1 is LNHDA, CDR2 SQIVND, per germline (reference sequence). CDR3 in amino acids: CASSGPGQVYGYTF. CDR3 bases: TGTGCCAGTAGTGGCCCGGGACAGGTCTATGGCTACACCTTC.

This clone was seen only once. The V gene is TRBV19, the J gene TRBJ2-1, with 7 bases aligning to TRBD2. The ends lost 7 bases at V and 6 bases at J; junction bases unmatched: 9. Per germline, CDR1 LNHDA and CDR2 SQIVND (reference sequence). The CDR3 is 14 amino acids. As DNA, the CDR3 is TGTGCCAGTACTAAGGGAGGGCCCGGCAATGAGCAGTTCTTC. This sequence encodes CASTKGGPGNEQFF.

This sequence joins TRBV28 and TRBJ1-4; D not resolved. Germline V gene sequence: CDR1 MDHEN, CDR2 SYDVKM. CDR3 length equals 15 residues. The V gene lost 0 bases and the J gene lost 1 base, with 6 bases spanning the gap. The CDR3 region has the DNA TGTGCCAGCAGTTTATGGGGCAGAACTAATGAAAAACTGTTTTTT. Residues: CASSLWGRTNEKLFF.

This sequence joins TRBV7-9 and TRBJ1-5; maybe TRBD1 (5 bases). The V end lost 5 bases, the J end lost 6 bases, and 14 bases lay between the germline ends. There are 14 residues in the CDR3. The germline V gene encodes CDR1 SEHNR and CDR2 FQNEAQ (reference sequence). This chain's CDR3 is CASSRDQSGQPQHF. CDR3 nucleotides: TGTGCCAGCAGCCGGGACCAGTCTGGTCAGCCCCAGCATTTT.

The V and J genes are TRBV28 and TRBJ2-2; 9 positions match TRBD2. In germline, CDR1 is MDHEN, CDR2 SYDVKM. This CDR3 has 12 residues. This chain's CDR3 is CATSGNTGELFF. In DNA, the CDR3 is TGTGCGACTAGCGGGAACACCGGGGAGCTGTTTTTT. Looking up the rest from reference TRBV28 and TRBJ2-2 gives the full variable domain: DVKVTQSSRYLVKRTGEKVFLECVQDMDHENMFWYRQDPGLGLRLIYFSYDVKMKEKGDIPEGYSVSREKKERFSLILESASTNQTSMYLCATSGNTGELFFGEGSRLTVL.

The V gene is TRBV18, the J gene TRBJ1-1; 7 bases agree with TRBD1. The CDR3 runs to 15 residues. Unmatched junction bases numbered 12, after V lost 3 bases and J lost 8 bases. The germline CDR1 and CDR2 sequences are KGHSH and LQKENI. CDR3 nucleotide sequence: TGTGCCAGCTCACCCTTCGTCCCGGGACAGCAAGAAGCTTTCTTT. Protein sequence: CASSPFVPGQQEAFF.

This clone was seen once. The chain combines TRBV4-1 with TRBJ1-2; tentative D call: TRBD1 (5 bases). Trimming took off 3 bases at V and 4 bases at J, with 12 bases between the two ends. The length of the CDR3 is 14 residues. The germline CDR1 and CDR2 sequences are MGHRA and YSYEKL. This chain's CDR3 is CASSQLGPSYGYTF. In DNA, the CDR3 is TGCGCCAGCAGCCAGTTGGGACCGTCCTATGGCTACACCTTC.

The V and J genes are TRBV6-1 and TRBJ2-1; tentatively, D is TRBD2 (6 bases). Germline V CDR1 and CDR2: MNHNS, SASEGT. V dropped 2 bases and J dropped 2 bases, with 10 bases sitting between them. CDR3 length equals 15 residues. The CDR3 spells CASSEFWGAYNEQFF. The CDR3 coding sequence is TGTGCCAGCAGTGAATTCTGGGGGGCCTACAATGAGCAGTTCTTC.

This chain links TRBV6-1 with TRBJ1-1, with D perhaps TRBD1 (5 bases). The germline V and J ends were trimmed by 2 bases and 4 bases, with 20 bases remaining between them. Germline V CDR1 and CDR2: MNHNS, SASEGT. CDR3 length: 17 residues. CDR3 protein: CASSERRQLTTGTEAFF. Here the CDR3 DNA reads TGTGCCAGCAGTGAAAGGAGACAGCTCACCACAGGCACTGAAGCTTTCTTT.

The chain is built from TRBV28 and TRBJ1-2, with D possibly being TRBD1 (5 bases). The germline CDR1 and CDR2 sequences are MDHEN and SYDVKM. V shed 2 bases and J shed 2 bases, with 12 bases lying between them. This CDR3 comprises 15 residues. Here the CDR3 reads CASSLRGAGNYGYTF. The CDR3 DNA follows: TGTGCCAGCAGTTTAAGAGGGGCCGGAAACTATGGCTACACCTTC.

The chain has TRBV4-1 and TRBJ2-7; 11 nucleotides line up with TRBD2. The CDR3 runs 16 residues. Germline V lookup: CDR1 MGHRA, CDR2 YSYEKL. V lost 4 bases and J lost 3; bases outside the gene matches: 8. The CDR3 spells CASSLSGGARVYEQYF. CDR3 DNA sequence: TGCGCCAGCAGCCTTAGCGGGGGGGCCCGTGTCTACGAGCAGTACTTC.

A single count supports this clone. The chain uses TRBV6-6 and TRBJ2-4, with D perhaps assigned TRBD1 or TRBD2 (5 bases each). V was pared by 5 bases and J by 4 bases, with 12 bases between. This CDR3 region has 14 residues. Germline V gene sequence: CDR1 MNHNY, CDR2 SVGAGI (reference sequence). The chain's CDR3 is CASSTGTAKNIQYF. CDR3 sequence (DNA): TGTGCCAGCAGTACCGGGACGGCGAAAAACATTCAGTACTTC.

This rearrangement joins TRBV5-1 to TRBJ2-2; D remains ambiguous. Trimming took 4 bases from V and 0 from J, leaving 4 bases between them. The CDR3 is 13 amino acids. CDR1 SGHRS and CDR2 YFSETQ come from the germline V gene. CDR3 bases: TGCGCCAGCAGCATCTCGAACACCGGGGAGCTGTTTTTT. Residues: CASSISNTGELFF.

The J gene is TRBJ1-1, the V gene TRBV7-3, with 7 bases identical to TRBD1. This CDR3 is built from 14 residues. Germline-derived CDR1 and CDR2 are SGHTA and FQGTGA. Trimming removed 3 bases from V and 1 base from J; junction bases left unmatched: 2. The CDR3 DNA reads TGTGCCAGCAGCTTGGGACAGCCGAACACTGAAGCTTTCTTT. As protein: CASSLGQPNTEAFF.

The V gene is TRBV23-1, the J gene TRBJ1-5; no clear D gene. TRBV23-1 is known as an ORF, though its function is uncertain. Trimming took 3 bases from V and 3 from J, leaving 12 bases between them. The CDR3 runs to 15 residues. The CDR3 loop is CASSHVLQDNQPQHF. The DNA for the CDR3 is TGCGCCAGCAGTCACGTTCTCCAAGACAATCAGCCCCAGCATTTT.

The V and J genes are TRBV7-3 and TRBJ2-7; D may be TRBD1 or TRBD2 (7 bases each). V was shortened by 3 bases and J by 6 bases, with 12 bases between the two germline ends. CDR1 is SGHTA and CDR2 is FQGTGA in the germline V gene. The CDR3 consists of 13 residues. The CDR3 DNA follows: TGTGCCAGCAGCTTCGACAGGGAGGGCGAGCAGTACTTC. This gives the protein CASSFDREGEQYF.

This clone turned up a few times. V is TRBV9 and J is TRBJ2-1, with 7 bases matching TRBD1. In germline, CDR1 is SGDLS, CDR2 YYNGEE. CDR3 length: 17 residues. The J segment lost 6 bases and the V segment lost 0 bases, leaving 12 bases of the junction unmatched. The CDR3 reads CASSVVPRQGFSNEQFF. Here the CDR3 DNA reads TGTGCCAGCAGCGTAGTCCCTCGACAGGGTTTCAGCAATGAGCAGTTCTTC.

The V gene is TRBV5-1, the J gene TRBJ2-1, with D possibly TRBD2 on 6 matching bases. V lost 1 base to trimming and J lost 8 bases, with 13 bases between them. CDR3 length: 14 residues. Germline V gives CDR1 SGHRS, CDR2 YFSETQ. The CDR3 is CASSLRSLAYEQFF. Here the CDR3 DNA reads TGCGCCAGCAGCTTGCGGTCACTAGCTTATGAGCAGTTCTTC.

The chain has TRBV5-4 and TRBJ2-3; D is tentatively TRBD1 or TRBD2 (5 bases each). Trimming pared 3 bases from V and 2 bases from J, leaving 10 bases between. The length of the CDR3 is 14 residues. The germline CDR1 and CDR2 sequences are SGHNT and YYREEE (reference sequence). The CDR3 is CASSSIGTTDTQYF. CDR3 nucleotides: TGTGCCAGCAGCTCTATCGGGACCACAGATACGCAGTATTTT.

The CDR3 sequence: CASSLGAGGIAFF. For the CDR3, the DNA is TGTGCCAGCAGCTTAGGGGCAGGGGGCATAGCTTTCTTT. V and J are TRBV7-9 and TRBJ1-1; 8 bases match TRBD1. This CDR3 spans 13 amino acids. The trim removed 1 base at V and 10 bases at J, leaving 5 bases unmatched. From germline, CDR1 is SEHNR and CDR2 FQNEAQ (reference sequence). Supplemented by reference TRBV7-9 and TRBJ1-1, the full variable domain reads DTGVSQNPRHKITKRGQNVTFRCDPISEHNRLYWYRQTLGQGPEFLTYFQNEAQLEKSRLLSDRFSAERPKGSFSTLEIQRTEQGDSAMYLCASSLGAGGIAFFGQGTRLTVV.

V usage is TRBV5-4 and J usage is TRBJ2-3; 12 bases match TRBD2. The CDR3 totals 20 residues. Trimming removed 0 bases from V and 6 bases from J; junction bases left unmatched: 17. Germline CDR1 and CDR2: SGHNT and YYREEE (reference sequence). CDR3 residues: CASSLAFLRASGGAADTQYF. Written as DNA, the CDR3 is TGTGCCAGCAGCTTGGCGTTCCTGAGGGCTAGCGGGGGGGCGGCGGATACGCAGTATTTT.

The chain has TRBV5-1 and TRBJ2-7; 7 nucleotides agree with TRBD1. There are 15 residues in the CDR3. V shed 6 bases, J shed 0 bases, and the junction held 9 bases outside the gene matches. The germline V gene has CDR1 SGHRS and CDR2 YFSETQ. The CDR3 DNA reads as TGCGCCAGCACCCCCGGAACAGGGGACTCCTACGAGCAGTACTTC. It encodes CASTPGTGDSYEQYF.